These T cell receptor beta chains were read from a single sample in a study of blood T cell repertoires in COVID-19. The table came from immunoSEQ multiplex PCR; TCRdb's copy has only in-frame clones and leaves some out. The sample lists about 300,000 clones; 85% were seen once. Material: peripheral blood. These receptors originate from a human donor in a cohort sampled during active COVID-19. CDR3s include the opening cysteine and the closing phenylalanine or tryptophan. The order of the fields is J gene, clone size, V gene, D gene, CDR3 protein, CDR3 DNA. The D gene is left open where the match is weak. Size tells how often a clone was seen (once, few, many) or the class of an expanded clone, and some rows leave it out.

J: TRBJ2-7; size: NA; V: TRBV2; D: NA; CDR3: CASHSLNYEQYF; DNA: TGTGCCAGCCACTCCTTAAACTACGAGCAGTACTTC
J: TRBJ1-2; size: NA; V: TRBV19; D: NA; CDR3: CASSTTYRTRYGYTF; DNA: TGTGCCAGTAGTACAACGTACAGGACTAGGTATGGCTACACCTTC
J: TRBJ2-3; size: NA; V: TRBV28; D: NA; CDR3: CASSLQTDTQYF; DNA: TGTGCCAGCAGTTTACAGACAGATACGCAGTATTTT
J: TRBJ2-1; size: NA; V: TRBV18; D: NA; CDR3: CASSIRTSEQFF; DNA: TGTGCCAGCTCGATCCGGACAAGTGAGCAGTTCTTC
J: TRBJ2-2; size: many; V: TRBV18; D: NA; CDR3: CASSLKTDTGELFF; DNA: TGTGCCAGCTCATTAAAGACAGACACCGGGGAGCTGTTTTTT
J: TRBJ2-6; size: NA; V: TRBV9; D: NA; CDR3: CASSSGSGANVLTF; DNA: TGTGCCAGCTCCTCCGGCTCTGGGGCCAACGTCCTGACTTTC
J: TRBJ2-7; size: NA; V: TRBV15; D: TRBD1; CDR3: CATSRVVSTGDEQYF; DNA: TGTGCCACCAGCAGAGTAGTATCGACAGGGGACGAGCAGTACTTC
J: TRBJ2-7; size: NA; V: TRBV9; D: TRBD2; CDR3: CASSVAGLADYEQYF; DNA: TGTGCCAGCAGTGTTGCGGGACTAGCGGACTACGAGCAGTACTTC
J: TRBJ2-5; size: NA; V: TRBV6-6; D: TRBD2; CDR3: CASSWTSGRAETQYF; DNA: TGTGCCAGCAGTTGGACTAGCGGGAGGGCAGAGACCCAGTACTTC
J: TRBJ2-3; size: NA; V: TRBV7-9; D: TRBD2; CDR3: CASSLRTSGTDTQYF; DNA: TGTGCCAGCAGCCTAAGGACTAGCGGGACAGATACGCAGTATTTT
J: TRBJ1-4; size: medium-sized; V: TRBV15; D: TRBD1; CDR3: CATSTTRTGGNEKLFF; DNA: TGTGCCACCAGCACAACCCGGACAGGGGGGAATGAAAAACTGTTTTTT
J: TRBJ2-1; size: NA; V: TRBV6-5; D: NA; CDR3: CASSRLSYNEQFF; DNA: TGTGCCAGCAGTCGACTATCCTACAATGAGCAGTTCTTC
J: TRBJ1-2; size: once; V: TRBV28; D: NA; CDR3: CASSLYRVNYGYTF; DNA: TGTGCCAGCAGTTTATACAGGGTGAACTATGGCTACACCTTC
J: TRBJ2-5; size: once; V: TRBV7-7; D: NA; CDR3: CASSLTGTSGETQYF; DNA: TGTGCCAGCAGCTTAACAGGGACATCGGGAGAGACCCAGTACTTC
J: TRBJ2-7; size: NA; V: TRBV7-9; D: NA; CDR3: CASSSEQYF; DNA: TGTGCCAGCAGCTCTGAGCAGTACTTC
J: TRBJ2-6; size: NA; V: TRBV5-4; D: TRBD2; CDR3: CASSLASGGASGANVLTF; DNA: TGTGCCAGCAGCTTGGCCTCGGGGGGGGCCTCTGGGGCCAACGTCCTGACTTTC
J: TRBJ1-6; size: NA; V: TRBV9; D: NA; CDR3: CASSVGGSNSPLHF; DNA: TGTGCCAGCAGCGTAGGAGGATCTAATTCACCCCTCCACTTT
J: TRBJ2-7; size: few; V: TRBV7-9; D: TRBD1; CDR3: CASSPTGSEQYF; DNA: TGTGCCAGCAGCCCGACAGGGTCCGAGCAGTACTTC
J: TRBJ1-2; size: NA; V: TRBV18; D: TRBD1; CDR3: CASSQGQGATGGYTF; DNA: TGTGCCAGCTCGCAGGGACAGGGGGCGACAGGAGGCTACACCTTC
J: TRBJ2-1; size: NA; V: TRBV18; D: TRBD1; CDR3: CASSSGTGNIGEQFF; DNA: TGTGCCAGCTCTTCCGGGACAGGGAACATCGGTGAGCAGTTCTTC
J: TRBJ1-1; size: NA; V: TRBV4-3; D: NA; CDR3: CASSQDTRVTEAFF; DNA: TGCGCCAGCAGCCAAGATACCAGGGTCACTGAAGCTTTCTTT
J: TRBJ2-5; size: NA; V: TRBV5-1; D: TRBD1; CDR3: CASSGTGTETQYF; DNA: TGCGCCAGCAGCGGGACAGGGACCGAGACCCAGTACTTC
J: TRBJ2-2; size: NA; V: TRBV6-2/TRBV6-3; D: NA; CDR3: CASSVNTGELFF; DNA: TGTGCCAGCAGTGTAAACACCGGGGAGCTGTTTTTT
J: TRBJ2-1; size: NA; V: TRBV28; D: TRBD1; CDR3: CASRQGARNEQFF; DNA: TGTGCCAGTAGGCAGGGGGCTCGGAATGAGCAGTTCTTC
J: TRBJ1-1; size: NA; V: TRBV5-1; D: NA; CDR3: CASSLQHLNTEAFF; DNA: TGCGCCAGCAGCTTGCAACACCTGAACACTGAAGCTTTCTTT
J: TRBJ2-7; size: NA; V: TRBV7-9; D: TRBD1; CDR3: CASTSDRVSYEQYF; DNA: TGTGCCAGCACCTCAGACAGGGTCTCCTACGAGCAGTACTTC
J: TRBJ1-4; size: NA; V: TRBV5-4; D: TRBD1; CDR3: CASSYKTQQGADEKLFF; DNA: TGTGCCAGCAGCTACAAAACCCAACAGGGGGCCGATGAAAAACTGTTTTTT
J: TRBJ2-1; size: few; V: TRBV6-5; D: TRBD2; CDR3: CASSLAGVYNEQFF; DNA: TGTGCCAGCAGCCTAGCGGGAGTCTACAATGAGCAGTTCTTC
J: TRBJ1-3; size: NA; V: TRBV19; D: NA; CDR3: CASSIGSLRDTIYF; DNA: TGTGCCAGTAGTATCGGGAGTTTGCGGGACACCATATATTTT
J: TRBJ2-1; size: few; V: TRBV6-5; D: NA; CDR3: CASSYSGGWEDNEQFF; DNA: TGTGCCAGCAGTTACTCAGGCGGGTGGGAGGACAATGAGCAGTTCTTC
J: TRBJ2-5; size: NA; V: TRBV5-1; D: TRBD2; CDR3: CASSLGTSGSPRPETQYF; DNA: TGCGCCAGCAGCTTGGGGACTAGCGGGAGCCCCCGTCCAGAGACCCAGTACTTC
J: TRBJ2-2; size: few; V: TRBV19; D: TRBD2; CDR3: CASIDLAGVGGGELFF; DNA: TGTGCCAGTATAGATTTAGCGGGAGTAGGCGGAGGGGAGCTGTTTTTT
J: TRBJ1-1; size: NA; V: TRBV28; D: TRBD1; CDR3: CASSPYATGGEAFF; DNA: TGTGCCAGCAGTCCTTACGCAACAGGGGGCGAAGCTTTCTTT
J: TRBJ2-7; size: NA; V: TRBV30; D: NA; CDR3: CAWSVSFYEQYF; DNA: TGTGCCTGGAGTGTCAGTTTCTACGAGCAGTACTTC
J: TRBJ2-3; size: NA; V: TRBV6-2/TRBV6-3; D: TRBD1; CDR3: CASSPDRVGTDTQYF; DNA: TGTGCCAGCAGCCCGGACAGGGTCGGCACAGATACGCAGTATTTT
J: TRBJ2-2; size: few; V: TRBV3-1/TRBV3-2; D: NA; CDR3: CASSHLYTGELFF; DNA: TGTGCCAGCAGCCACCTATACACCGGGGAGCTGTTTTTT
J: TRBJ1-1; size: NA; V: TRBV30; D: NA; CDR3: CAWSVSVNTEAFF; DNA: TGTGCCTGGAGTGTGTCAGTGAACACTGAAGCTTTCTTT
J: TRBJ2-7; size: NA; V: TRBV6-2/TRBV6-3; D: TRBD2; CDR3: CASSTGTSGRTSYEQYF; DNA: TGTGCCAGCAGTACGGGGACTAGCGGGAGGACTTCCTACGAGCAGTACTTC
J: TRBJ1-1; size: NA; V: TRBV10-3; D: TRBD1; CDR3: CAISRDRNTEAFF; DNA: TGTGCCATCAGCCGGGACAGAAACACTGAAGCTTTCTTT
J: TRBJ1-1; size: few; V: TRBV14; D: NA; CDR3: CASSQDGTSEAFF; DNA: TGTGCCAGCAGCCAAGATGGGACATCGGAAGCTTTCTTT
J: TRBJ2-1; size: NA; V: TRBV19; D: NA; CDR3: CASTHGTPIYNEQFF; DNA: TGTGCCAGTACCCACGGGACTCCAATCTACAATGAGCAGTTCTTC
J: TRBJ2-1; size: few; V: TRBV6-5; D: TRBD1; CDR3: CASYGQGNHEQFF; DNA: TGTGCCAGCTATGGACAGGGGAATCATGAGCAGTTCTTC
J: TRBJ1-5; size: NA; V: TRBV19; D: TRBD1; CDR3: CASSGTASNQPQHF; DNA: TGTGCCAGCTCCGGGACAGCTAGCAATCAGCCCCAGCATTTT
J: TRBJ1-4; size: NA; V: TRBV6-5; D: TRBD1; CDR3: CASRPTGGGVEKLFF; DNA: TGTGCCAGCAGGCCTACAGGGGGCGGTGTTGAAAAACTGTTTTTT
J: TRBJ1-2; size: NA; V: TRBV7-9; D: NA; CDR3: CASSWEFFGGYTF; DNA: TGTGCCAGCAGCTGGGAGTTCTTTGGGGGCTACACCTTC